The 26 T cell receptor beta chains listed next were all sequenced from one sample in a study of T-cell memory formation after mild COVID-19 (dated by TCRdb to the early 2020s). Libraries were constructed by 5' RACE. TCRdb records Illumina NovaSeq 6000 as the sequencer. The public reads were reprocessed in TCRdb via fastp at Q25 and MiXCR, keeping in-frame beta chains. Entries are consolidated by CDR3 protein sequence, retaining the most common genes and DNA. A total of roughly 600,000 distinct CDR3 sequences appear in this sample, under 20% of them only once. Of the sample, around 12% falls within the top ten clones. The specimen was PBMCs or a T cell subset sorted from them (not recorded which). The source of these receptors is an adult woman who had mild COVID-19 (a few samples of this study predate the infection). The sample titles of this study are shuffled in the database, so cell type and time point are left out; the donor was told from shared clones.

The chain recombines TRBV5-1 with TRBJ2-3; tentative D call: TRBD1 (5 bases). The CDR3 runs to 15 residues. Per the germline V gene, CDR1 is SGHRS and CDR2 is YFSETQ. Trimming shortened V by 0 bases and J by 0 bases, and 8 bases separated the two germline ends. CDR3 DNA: TGCGCCAGCAGCTTGGTAGGACAAAGCACAGATACGCAGTATTTT. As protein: CASSLVGQSTDTQYF.

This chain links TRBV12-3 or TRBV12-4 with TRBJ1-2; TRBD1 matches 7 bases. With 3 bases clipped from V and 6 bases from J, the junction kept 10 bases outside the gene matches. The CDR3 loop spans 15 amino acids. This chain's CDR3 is CASSFDPSGGNGYTF. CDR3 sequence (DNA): TGTGCCAGCAGTTTTGATCCGTCAGGGGGTAATGGCTACACCTTC.

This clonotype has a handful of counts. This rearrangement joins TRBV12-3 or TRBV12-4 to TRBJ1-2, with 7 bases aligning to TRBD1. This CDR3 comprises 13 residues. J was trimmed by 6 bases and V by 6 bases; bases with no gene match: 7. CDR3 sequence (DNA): TGTGCCAGCAGCCCGCACAGGGGAGATGGCTACACCTTC. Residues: CASSPHRGDGYTF.

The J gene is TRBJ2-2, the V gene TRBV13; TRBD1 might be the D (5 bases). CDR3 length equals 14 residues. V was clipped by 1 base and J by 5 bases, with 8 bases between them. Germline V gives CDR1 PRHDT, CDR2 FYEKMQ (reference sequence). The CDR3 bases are TGTGCCAGCAGCTTAGAACAGGTTACCGGGGAGCTGTTTTTT. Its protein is CASSLEQVTGELFF.

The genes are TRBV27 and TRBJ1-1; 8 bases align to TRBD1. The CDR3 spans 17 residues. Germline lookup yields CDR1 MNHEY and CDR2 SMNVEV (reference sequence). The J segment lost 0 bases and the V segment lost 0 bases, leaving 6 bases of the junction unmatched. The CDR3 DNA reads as TGTGCCAGCAGTTTATCCCGGACAGGGAGGATGAACACTGAAGCTTTCTTT. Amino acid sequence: CASSLSRTGRMNTEAFF.

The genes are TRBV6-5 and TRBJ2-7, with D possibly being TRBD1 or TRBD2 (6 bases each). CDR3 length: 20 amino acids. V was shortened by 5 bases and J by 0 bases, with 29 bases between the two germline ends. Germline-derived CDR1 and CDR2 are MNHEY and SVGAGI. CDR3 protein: CASSKRGRGPEIPSSYEQYF. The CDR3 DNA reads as TGTGCCAGCAGTAAACGGGGGCGGGGACCCGAGATACCCAGCTCCTACGAGCAGTACTTC.

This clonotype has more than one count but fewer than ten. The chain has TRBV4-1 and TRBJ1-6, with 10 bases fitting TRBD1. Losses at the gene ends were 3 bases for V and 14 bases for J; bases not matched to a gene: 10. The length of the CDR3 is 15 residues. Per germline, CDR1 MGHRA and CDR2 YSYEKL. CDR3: CASSQEGQGPGSLHF. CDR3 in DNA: TGCGCCAGCAGCCAGGAGGGACAGGGGCCAGGGTCCCTCCACTTT.

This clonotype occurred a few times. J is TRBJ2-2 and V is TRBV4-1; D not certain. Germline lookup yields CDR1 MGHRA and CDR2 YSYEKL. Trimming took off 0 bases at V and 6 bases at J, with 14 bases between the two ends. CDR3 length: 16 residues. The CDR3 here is CASSQDLGQTPGELFF. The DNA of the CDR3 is TGCGCCAGCAGCCAAGACCTTGGGCAGACACCCGGGGAGCTGTTTTTT.

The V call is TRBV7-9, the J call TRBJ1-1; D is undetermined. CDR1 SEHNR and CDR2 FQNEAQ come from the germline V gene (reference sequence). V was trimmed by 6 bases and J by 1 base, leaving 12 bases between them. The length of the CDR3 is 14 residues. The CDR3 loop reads CASRPGGGNTEAFF. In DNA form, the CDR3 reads TGTGCCAGCAGACCTGGAGGAGGGAACACTGAAGCTTTCTTT.

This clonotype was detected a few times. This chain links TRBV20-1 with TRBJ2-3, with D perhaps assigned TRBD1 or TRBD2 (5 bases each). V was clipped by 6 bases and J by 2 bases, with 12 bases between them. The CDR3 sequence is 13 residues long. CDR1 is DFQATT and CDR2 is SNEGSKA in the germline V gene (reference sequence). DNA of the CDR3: TGCAGTGCGGGGGACGAGCCCACAGATACGCAGTATTTT. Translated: CSAGDEPTDTQYF.

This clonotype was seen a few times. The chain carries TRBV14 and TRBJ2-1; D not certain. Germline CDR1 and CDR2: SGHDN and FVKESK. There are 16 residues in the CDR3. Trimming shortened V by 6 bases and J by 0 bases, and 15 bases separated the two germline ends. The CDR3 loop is CASSESMASSYNEQFF. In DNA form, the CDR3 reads TGTGCCAGCAGTGAAAGTATGGCTAGCTCCTACAATGAGCAGTTCTTC.

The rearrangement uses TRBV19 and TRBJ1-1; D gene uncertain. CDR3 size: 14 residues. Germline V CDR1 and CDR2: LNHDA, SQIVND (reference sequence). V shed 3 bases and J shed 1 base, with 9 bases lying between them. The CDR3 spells CASSIVHANTEAFF. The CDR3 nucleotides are TGTGCCAGTAGTATCGTACACGCGAACACTGAAGCTTTCTTT.

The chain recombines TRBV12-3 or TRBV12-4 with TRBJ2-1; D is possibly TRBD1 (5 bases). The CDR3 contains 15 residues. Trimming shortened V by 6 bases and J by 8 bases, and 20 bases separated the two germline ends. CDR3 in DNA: TGTGCCAGCAGCGTCCTGGGGTCAGGGCCGGATGAGCAGTTCTTC. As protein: CASSVLGSGPDEQFF.

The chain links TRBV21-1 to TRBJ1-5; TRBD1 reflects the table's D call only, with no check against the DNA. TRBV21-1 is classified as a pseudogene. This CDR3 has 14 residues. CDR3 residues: CASSKKQGWQPQHF. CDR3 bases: TGTGCCAGCAGCAAAAAACAGGGATGGCAGCCCCAGCATTTT.

The CDR3 DNA follows: TGTGCCAGCAGCTTAGATCGTGGTGGGATTGAGCAGTACTTC. It is translated as CASSLDRGGIEQYF. The chain carries TRBV7-9 and TRBJ2-7; no clear D. This CDR3 has 14 residues. V was trimmed by 1 base and J by 7 bases, leaving 14 bases between them. The germline V gene encodes CDR1 SEHNR and CDR2 FQNEAQ (reference sequence).

Written as DNA, the CDR3 is TGTGCCAGCAGCTTACCGGCTGGGCAGTCACTTGTGGATACGCAGTATTTT. Its protein is CASSLPAGQSLVDTQYF. This chain joins TRBV7-8 and TRBJ2-3; D not resolved. V was pared by 2 bases and J by 6 bases, with 21 bases between. Germline V gives CDR1 SGHVS, CDR2 FQNEAQ. The CDR3 spans 17 residues.

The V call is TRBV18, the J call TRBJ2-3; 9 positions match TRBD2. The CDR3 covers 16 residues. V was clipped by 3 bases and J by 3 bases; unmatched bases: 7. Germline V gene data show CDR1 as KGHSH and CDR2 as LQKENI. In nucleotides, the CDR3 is TGTGCCAGCTCACCCCGCGGGGGGGCCAGGACAGATACGCAGTATTTT. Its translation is CASSPRGGARTDTQYF.

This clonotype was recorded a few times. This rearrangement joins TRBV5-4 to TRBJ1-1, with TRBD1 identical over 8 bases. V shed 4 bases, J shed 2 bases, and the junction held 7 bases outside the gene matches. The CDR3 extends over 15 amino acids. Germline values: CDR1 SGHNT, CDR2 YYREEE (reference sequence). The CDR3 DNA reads TGTGCCAGCAGCCTTCGGACAGGGAGAAACACTGAAGCTTTCTTT. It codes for CASSLRTGRNTEAFF.

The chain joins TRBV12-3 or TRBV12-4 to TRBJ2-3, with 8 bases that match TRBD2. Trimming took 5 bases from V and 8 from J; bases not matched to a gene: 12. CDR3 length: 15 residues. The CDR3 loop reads CASSPLADLRATQYF. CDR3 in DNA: TGTGCCAGCAGTCCACTAGCGGACCTGAGAGCTACGCAGTATTTT.

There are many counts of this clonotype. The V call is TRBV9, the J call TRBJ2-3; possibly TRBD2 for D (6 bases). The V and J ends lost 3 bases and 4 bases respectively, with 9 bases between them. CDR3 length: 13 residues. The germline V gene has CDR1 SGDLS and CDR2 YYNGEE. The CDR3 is CASSGGVSDTQYF. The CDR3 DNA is TGTGCCAGCAGCGGCGGGGTTTCAGATACGCAGTATTTT.

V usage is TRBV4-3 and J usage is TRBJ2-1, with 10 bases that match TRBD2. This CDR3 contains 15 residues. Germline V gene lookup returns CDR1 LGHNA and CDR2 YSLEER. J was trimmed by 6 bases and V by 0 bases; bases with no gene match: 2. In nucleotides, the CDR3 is TGCGCCAGCAGCCAAGAGGCTAGCGGGAGCAATGAGCAGTTCTTC. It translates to CASSQEASGSNEQFF.

DNA for the CDR3: TGTGCCAGCAGACCGAGCCGGGACAGGGGGCGTCTCAACACTGAAGCTTTCTTT. Encoded protein: CASRPSRDRGRLNTEAFF. This sequence joins TRBV12-3 or TRBV12-4 and TRBJ1-1, with TRBD1 matching 12 bases. V shed 6 bases, J shed 2 bases, and the junction held 13 bases outside the gene matches. The CDR3 loop spans 18 amino acids.

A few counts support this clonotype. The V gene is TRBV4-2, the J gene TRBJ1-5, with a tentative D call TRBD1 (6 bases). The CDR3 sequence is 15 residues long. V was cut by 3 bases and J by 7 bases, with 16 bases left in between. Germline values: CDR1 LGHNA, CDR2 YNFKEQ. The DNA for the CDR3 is TGTGCCAGCAGCCAGGAAACAGGGTCGGGACAGCCCCAGCATTTT. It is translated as CASSQETGSGQPQHF.

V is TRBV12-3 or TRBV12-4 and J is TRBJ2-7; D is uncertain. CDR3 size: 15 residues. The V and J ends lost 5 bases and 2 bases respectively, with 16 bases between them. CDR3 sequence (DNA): TGTGCCAGCAGTCCTAAACACGGAATCACCTACGAGCAGTACTTC. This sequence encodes CASSPKHGITYEQYF.

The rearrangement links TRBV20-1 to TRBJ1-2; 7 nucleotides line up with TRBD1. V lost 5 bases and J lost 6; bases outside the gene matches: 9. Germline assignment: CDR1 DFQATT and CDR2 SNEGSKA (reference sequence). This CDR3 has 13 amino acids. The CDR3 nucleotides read TGCAGTGCTGGGGCAGGGGGGGGAAATGGCTACACCTTC. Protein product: CSAGAGGGNGYTF.

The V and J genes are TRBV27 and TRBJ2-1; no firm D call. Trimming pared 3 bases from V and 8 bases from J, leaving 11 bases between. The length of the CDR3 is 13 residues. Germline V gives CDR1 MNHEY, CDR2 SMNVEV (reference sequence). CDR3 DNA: TGTGCCAGCAGTTTCCACACATTCGATGAGCAGTTCTTC. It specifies CASSFHTFDEQFF.